These 26 T cell receptor beta chains were all obtained from the same sample, sequenced in a study of OX40 agonist ivuxolimab in advanced cancers. The table came from immunoSEQ multiplex PCR; TCRdb's copy has only in-frame clones and leaves some out. The sample consists of about 28,000 clones, less than 85% of them appearing once. Here the sequenced sample was CD4+ or CD8+ T cells sorted from blood, taken in a trial of the OX40 agonist ivuxolimab. Receptors originate from an adult with an advanced solid tumor such as melanoma, head and neck, liver or kidney cancer.

This chain uses TRBV5-4 with TRBJ2-7, with 7 positions matching TRBD2. Germline V gene data show CDR1 as SGHNT and CDR2 as YYREEE (reference sequence). CDR3 size: 15 residues. After removal of 4 bases from V and 0 bases from J, the junction contained 7 bases not matched to a gene. The CDR3, as DNA: TGTGCCAGCAGCCCTAAGCGGGGTAGCTCCTACGAGCAGTACTTC. This encodes CASSPKRGSSYEQYF.

The chain carries TRBV21-1 and TRBJ2-7; the table's D call, TRBD2, has no DNA check behind it. TRBV21-1 is a listed pseudogene. The CDR3 runs to 16 residues. The CDR3 sequence: CASSKGWTSGIYEQYF. The CDR3 nucleotides are TGTGCCAGCAGCAAAGGGTGGACTAGCGGGATTTACGAGCAGTACTTC.

The gene calls are TRBV30 and TRBJ2-7; 7 bases fit TRBD1. Germline-derived CDR1 and CDR2 are GTSNPN and SVGIG (reference sequence). The CDR3 has 13 amino acids. With V trimmed by 5 bases and J by 1 base, 5 bases remained unmatched. In DNA, the CDR3 is TGTGCCTGGGGGACAGCCTTTTCCTACGAGCAGTACTTC. Protein product: CAWGTAFSYEQYF.

The chain couples TRBV5-5 to TRBJ2-7; D is unresolved. Germline loops: CDR1 SGHKS, CDR2 YYEKEE (reference sequence). This CDR3 contains 15 residues. V shed 0 bases and J shed 0 bases, with 10 bases lying between them. CDR3 sequence (DNA): TGTGCCAGCAGCTTGGCCTGGGGAAGCTCCTACGAGCAGTACTTC. It translates to CASSLAWGSSYEQYF.

This chain joins TRBV10-3 and TRBJ2-1, with 8 bases matching TRBD1. This CDR3 region has 15 residues. From germline, CDR1 is ENHRY and CDR2 SYGVKD. With V trimmed by 3 bases and J by 5 bases, 6 bases remained unmatched. CDR3: CAISDEPGGNNEQFF. CDR3 DNA sequence: TGTGCCATCAGTGACGAGCCAGGGGGCAACAATGAGCAGTTCTTC.

The chain joins TRBV6-6 to TRBJ2-7; 7 bases map to TRBD2. Germline V CDR1 and CDR2: MNHNY, SVGAGI (reference sequence). The CDR3 runs to 15 residues. V lost 0 bases and J lost 2; bases outside the gene matches: 4. As DNA, the CDR3 is TGTGCCAGCAGTTACTCGCGGGACTACACCTACGAGCAGTACTTC. It specifies CASSYSRDYTYEQYF.

A single count supports this clone. The chain couples TRBV4-1 to TRBJ2-7, with unresolved D. This CDR3 spans 12 amino acids. The germline gives CDR1 MGHRA, CDR2 YSYEKL. Trimming removed 0 bases from V and 4 bases from J, with 4 bases in between. CDR3 in DNA: TGCGCCAGCAGCCAAGATACATACGAGCAGTACTTC. It specifies CASSQDTYEQYF.

The V and J genes are TRBV9 and TRBJ2-7; D remains unclear. CDR3 length equals 11 residues. Germline V gene sequence: CDR1 SGDLS, CDR2 YYNGEE. With 4 bases removed from V and 7 bases from J, the gap between germline ends came to 9 bases. Written as DNA, the CDR3 is TGTGCCAGCAGCTCCCGAGGTGAGCAGTACTTC. As protein: CASSSRGEQYF.

J is TRBJ2-3 and V is TRBV5-4, with unresolved D. In germline, CDR1 is SGHNT, CDR2 YYREEE (reference sequence). The length of the CDR3 is 15 residues. The V gene lost 4 bases and the J gene lost 0 bases, with 12 bases spanning the gap. The CDR3 reads CASSVIGGSTDTQYF. CDR3 bases: TGTGCCAGCAGCGTCATAGGTGGTAGCACAGATACGCAGTATTTT.

This clone has just a few counts. This chain connects TRBV5-4 to TRBJ1-1; D not certain. Germline lookup yields CDR1 SGHNT and CDR2 YYREEE (reference sequence). The CDR3 is made up of 12 amino acids. Trimming removed 2 bases at V and 1 base at J, with 3 bases between. CDR3 sequence: CASSFGNTEAFF. The CDR3, as DNA: TGTGCCAGCAGCTTTGGGAACACTGAAGCTTTCTTT.

V is TRBV7-9 and J is TRBJ2-7; the D call may be TRBD1 or TRBD2 (5 bases each). The CDR3 spans 13 residues. Germline CDR1 is SEHNR and CDR2 is FQNEAQ (reference sequence). Trimming took 2 bases from V and 5 from J, leaving 10 bases between them. This CDR3 is CASSLRLGDEQYF. CDR3 DNA: TGTGCCAGCAGCTTAAGGTTGGGGGACGAGCAGTACTTC.

CDR3 residues: CASGYGTEAFF. Written as DNA, the CDR3 is TGTGCCAGCGGATACGGGACTGAAGCTTTCTTT. This sequence joins TRBV6-5 and TRBJ1-1, with D unclear. Deletions cut 8 bases from V and 5 bases from J, with 9 bases between. CDR1 MNHEY and CDR2 SVGAGI come from the germline V gene. CDR3 length equals 11 residues.

This sequence joins TRBV9 and TRBJ1-1, with a possible D match to TRBD1 (5 bases). Germline lookup yields CDR1 SGDLS and CDR2 YYNGEE. CDR3 size: 13 residues. The V end was cut by 3 bases, the J end by 7 bases, with 13 bases between. CDR3 sequence: CASSGRDPFEAFF. CDR3 DNA: TGTGCCAGCAGCGGGAGGGACCCATTTGAAGCTTTCTTT.

The gene calls are TRBV7-9 and TRBJ1-2; 9 nucleotides align to TRBD1. In germline, CDR1 is SEHNR, CDR2 FQNEAQ (reference sequence). J was trimmed by 7 bases and V by 7 bases; bases with no gene match: 10. The CDR3 runs to 14 residues. CDR3 residues: CASTEGTGWGGYTF. For the CDR3, the DNA is TGTGCCAGCACCGAGGGGACAGGGTGGGGTGGCTACACCTTC.

This sequence joins TRBV5-5 and TRBJ1-6; D is perhaps TRBD1 (6 bases). The CDR3 spans 12 residues. Trimming pared 5 bases from V and 7 bases from J, leaving 7 bases between. Looked up from germline, CDR1 is SGHKS and CDR2 is YYEKEE (reference sequence). CDR3 bases: TGTGCCAGCAGAGGGGGGAATTCACCCCTCCACTTT. This codes for CASRGGNSPLHF.

The chain has TRBV19 and TRBJ2-7, with 9 bases lining up with TRBD2. Looked up from germline, CDR1 is LNHDA and CDR2 is SQIVND (reference sequence). CDR3 size: 14 residues. The V gene end was trimmed by 5 bases and the J gene end by 3 bases; junction bases not matched to a gene: 5. CDR3 coding DNA: TGTGCCAGTAGTGCTGGAGCGGGAGGCTACGAGCAGTACTTC. As protein: CASSAGAGGYEQYF.

This chain connects TRBV9 to TRBJ2-3, with TRBD2 matching over 7 bases. Germline V gene data show CDR1 as SGDLS and CDR2 as YYNGEE. Germline trimming cut 7 bases from V and 4 bases from J; bases unmatched to any gene: 6. The CDR3 covers 13 residues. The CDR3 is CASGAGVPDTQYF. The CDR3 DNA is TGTGCCAGCGGGGCGGGAGTCCCAGATACGCAGTATTTT.

The chain carries TRBV4-3 and TRBJ2-1; no reliable D call. V lost 1 base, J lost 7 bases, and 8 bases lay in between. Germline CDR1 and CDR2: LGHNA and YSLEER. There are 13 residues in the CDR3. The CDR3 DNA reads TGCGCCAGCAGCCAAGGAGGACGGAATGAGCAGTTCTTC. Protein sequence: CASSQGGRNEQFF.

This chain links TRBV27 with TRBJ2-2; no clear D gene. V was shortened by 2 bases and J by 7 bases, with 5 bases between the two germline ends. Looked up from germline, CDR1 is MNHEY and CDR2 is SMNVEV (reference sequence). The CDR3 is 12 residues long. CDR3 loop: CASSLDIGELFF. In DNA form, the CDR3 reads TGTGCCAGCAGTTTAGACATCGGGGAGCTGTTTTTT.

The gene calls are TRBV2 and TRBJ2-7, with D perhaps matching TRBD2 (6 bases). This CDR3 is built from 11 residues. Trimming shortened V by 8 bases and J by 7 bases, and 12 bases separated the two germline ends. Germline CDR1 reads SNHLY; CDR2 reads FYNNEI. CDR3 sequence: CASSPGDEQYF. CDR3 bases: TGTGCCAGCTCCCCGGGGGATGAGCAGTACTTC.

This clone appeared a single time. CDR3 DNA sequence: TGTGCCAGCAGTGTGGGTCGATTTAGCAATCAGCCCCAGCATTTT. As protein: CASSVGRFSNQPQHF. The chain has TRBV2 and TRBJ1-5; D remains ambiguous. CDR1 SNHLY and CDR2 FYNNEI come from the germline V gene. V lost 4 bases, J lost 0 bases, and 10 bases lay in between. The CDR3 consists of 15 residues.

This chain joins TRBV19 and TRBJ1-5; 9 nucleotides line up with TRBD1. Germline V gene sequence: CDR1 LNHDA, CDR2 SQIVND (reference sequence). The CDR3 has 15 residues. With V trimmed by 4 bases and J by 7 bases, 8 bases remained unmatched. The CDR3 nucleotides read TGTGCCAGTAGTAGACAGGGGACAGGGAGACAGCCCCAGCATTTT. This encodes CASSRQGTGRQPQHF.

A single count supports this clone. The chain couples TRBV7-9 to TRBJ2-1, with D uncertain. The V gene lost 0 bases and the J gene lost 10 bases, with 4 bases spanning the gap. The CDR3 loop spans 11 amino acids. The germline CDR1 and CDR2 sequences are SEHNR and FQNEAQ (reference sequence). The CDR3 coding sequence is TGTGCCAGCAGCTTAGCTCCCGAGCAGTTCTTC. Its protein is CASSLAPEQFF.

The chain employs TRBV4-3 and TRBJ1-4; D remains ambiguous. CDR1 LGHNA and CDR2 YSLEER come from the germline V gene. Trimming stripped 0 bases from V and 4 bases from J, with 9 bases between. The CDR3 loop spans 15 amino acids. This CDR3 reads CASSQEGRYNEKLFF. The CDR3 DNA sequence: TGCGCCAGCAGCCAAGAGGGCAGATATAATGAAAAACTGTTTTTT.

This chain joins TRBV18 and TRBJ1-2; tentative D call: TRBD1 (6 bases). This CDR3 spans 18 amino acids. Per germline, CDR1 KGHSH and CDR2 LQKENI. Trimming removed 3 bases at V and 4 bases at J, with 24 bases between. CDR3 DNA sequence: TGTGCCAGCTCACCCCAGGCGGGGGCGGCTCCAAGCTTCTATGGCTACACCTTC. Its protein is CASSPQAGAAPSFYGYTF.

The chain is built from TRBV7-9 and TRBJ1-1; no clear D gene. CDR1 is SEHNR, CDR2 FQNEAQ, per germline (reference sequence). This CDR3 has 12 amino acids. Between the trimmed V and J ends, which lost 3 bases and 5 bases, there was a span of 7 bases. The CDR3: CASSLTKTEAFF. The CDR3 nucleotides read TGTGCCAGCAGCTTGACAAAGACTGAAGCTTTCTTT. Together with reference TRBV7-9 and TRBJ1-1, the CDR3 gives the full variable domain: DTGVSQNPRHKITKRGQNVTFRCDPISEHNRLYWYRQTLGQGPEFLTYFQNEAQLEKSRLLSDRFSAERPKGSFSTLEIQRTEQGDSAMYLCASSLTKTEAFFGQGTRLTVV.